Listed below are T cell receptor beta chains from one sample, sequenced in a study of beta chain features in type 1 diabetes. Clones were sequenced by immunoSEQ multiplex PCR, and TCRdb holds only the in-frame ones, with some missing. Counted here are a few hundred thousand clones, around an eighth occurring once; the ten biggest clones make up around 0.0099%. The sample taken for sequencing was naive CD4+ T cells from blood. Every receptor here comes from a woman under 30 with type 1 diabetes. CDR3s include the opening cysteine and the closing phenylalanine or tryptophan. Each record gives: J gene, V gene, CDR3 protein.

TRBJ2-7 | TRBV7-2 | CASSFDRGLREQYF
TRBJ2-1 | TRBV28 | CASEAGSYNEQFF
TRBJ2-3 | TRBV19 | CASSMIQASTDTQYF
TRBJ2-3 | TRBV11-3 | CASSLRFDTQYF
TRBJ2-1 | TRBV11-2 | CASSLEDRAQFF
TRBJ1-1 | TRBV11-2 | CASSLGLGAFTEAFF
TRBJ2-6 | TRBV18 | CASSPNRIHSGANVLTF
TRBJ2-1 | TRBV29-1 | CSVDPTSGGDQFF
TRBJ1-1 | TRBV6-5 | CASRLDTSGPTEAFF
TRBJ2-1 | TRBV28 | CASSSNQRTGGGQFF
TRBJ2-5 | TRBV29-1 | CSAKTILQETQYF
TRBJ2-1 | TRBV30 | CAWNRVSNNEQFF
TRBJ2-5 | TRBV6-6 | CASSDQGARAAQYF
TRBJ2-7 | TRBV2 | CASRGEWGILYEQYF
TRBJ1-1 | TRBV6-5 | CASRPDRPLGTEAFF
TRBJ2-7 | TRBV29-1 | CSVEIGQGQGQYF
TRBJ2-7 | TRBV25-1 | CASSISGGYEQYF
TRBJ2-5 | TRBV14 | CASSQNRGLEETQYF
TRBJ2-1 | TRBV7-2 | CASSLISGRAYNEQFF
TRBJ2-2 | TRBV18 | CASSPPSGPGGELFF
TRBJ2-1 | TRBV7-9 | CASSRSGRSYNEQFF
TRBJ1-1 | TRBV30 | CAWTRTGGRTEAFF